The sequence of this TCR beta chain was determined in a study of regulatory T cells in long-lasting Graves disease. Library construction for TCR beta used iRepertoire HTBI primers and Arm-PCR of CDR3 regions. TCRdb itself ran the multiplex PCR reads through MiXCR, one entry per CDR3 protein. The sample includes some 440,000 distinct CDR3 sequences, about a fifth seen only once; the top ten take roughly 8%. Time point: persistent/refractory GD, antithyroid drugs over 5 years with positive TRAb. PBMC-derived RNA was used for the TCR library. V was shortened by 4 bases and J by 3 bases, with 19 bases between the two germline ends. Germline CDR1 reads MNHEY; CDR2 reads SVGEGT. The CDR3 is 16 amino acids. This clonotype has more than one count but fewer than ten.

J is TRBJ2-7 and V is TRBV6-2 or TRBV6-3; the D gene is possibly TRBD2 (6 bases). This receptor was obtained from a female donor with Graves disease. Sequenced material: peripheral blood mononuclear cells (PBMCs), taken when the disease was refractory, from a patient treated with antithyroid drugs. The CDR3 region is CASSSPRGGRNYEQYF. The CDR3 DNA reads TGTGCCAGCAGTTCTCCGCGGGGCGGCAGAAACTACGAGCAGTACTTC.